This TCR beta chain was found in a study of blood T cell repertoires in COVID-19. This CDR3 spans 13 amino acids. With 0 bases removed from V and 10 bases from J, the gap between germline ends came to 13 bases. Germline assignment: CDR1 MNHNY and CDR2 SVGAGI (reference sequence). Assay: immunoSEQ multiplex PCR; the TCRdb copy retains only in-frame clones and omits some. The sample carries about 240,000 clones, roughly nine tenths recorded once. The rearrangement joins TRBV6-6 to TRBJ2-7; unclear D gene. This clonotype was sampled from a man in his sixties with acute or convalescent COVID-19. Sequencing was performed on peripheral blood. This CDR3 reads CASSYSDVLDQYF. The CDR3, as DNA: TGTGCCAGCAGTTACTCTGACGTTCTAGACCAGTACTTC.